Each of the 8 T cell receptor beta chains below was sequenced from the same sample in a study of Ad26.COV2.S vaccination and SARS-CoV-2 variants. Specified treatment: around 19 received Ad26.COV2.S at low or high dose, single or two shots; about 5 received placebo; per-sample allocation not given. The investigators took samples on day 63 after the first vaccine or placebo injection. The method was immunoSEQ multiplex PCR; TCRdb's version includes in-frame clones alone and lacks a portion of them. The sample includes about 480,000 clones, roughly 87% seen only once; the top ten take roughly 13%. The sample consisted of peripheral blood, taken in a trial of Ad26.COV2.S vaccine versus placebo. The receptors shown here come from a person aged 18-60 years who received the Ad26.COV2.S COVID-19 vaccine or a placebo.

The CDR3 DNA reads TGTGCCAGTAGACACCCGGGACAGATATTCAACTATGGCTACACCTTC. This encodes CASRHPGQIFNYGYTF. The rearrangement joins TRBV19 to TRBJ1-2, with 7 bases fitting TRBD1. V shed 6 bases and J 2 bases; nucleotides not matched to a gene: 12. The CDR3 has 16 amino acids. CDR1 is LNHDA and CDR2 is SQIVND in the germline V gene (reference sequence).

The rearrangement joins TRBV7-9 to TRBJ1-2, with D hard to call. CDR1 is SEHNR, CDR2 FQNEAQ, per germline (reference sequence). The CDR3 spans 14 residues. V lost 4 bases and J 8 bases, leaving 17 bases between the germline ends. CDR3 DNA sequence: TGTGCCAGCAGCTCCCTGAATCTCATGAGGGGCTACACCTTC. The encoded protein is CASSSLNLMRGYTF.

This clone was seen once. The V and J genes are TRBV6-5 and TRBJ2-1; a weak D match, TRBD2 (6 bases). Between the trimmed V and J ends, which lost 0 bases and 5 bases, there was a span of 11 bases. CDR1 is MNHEY, CDR2 SVGAGI, per germline. The CDR3 is 15 residues long. The DNA of the CDR3 is TGTGCCAGCAGTTACTCCCCCCGGAGGGACAATGAGCAGTTCTTC. Its protein is CASSYSPRRDNEQFF.

This chain uses TRBV30 with TRBJ1-6; D not resolved. The CDR3 contains 13 residues. The germline CDR1 and CDR2 sequences are GTSNPN and SVGIG (reference sequence). V was cut by 7 bases and J by 5 bases, with 12 bases left in between. The CDR3 spells CAFDPGHNSPLHF. DNA of the CDR3: TGTGCCTTCGACCCCGGTCATAATTCACCCCTCCACTTT. Variable domain in full (rest from reference TRBV30 and TRBJ1-6): SQTIHQWPATLVQPVGSPLSLECTVEGTSNPNLYWYRQAAGRGLQLLFYSVGIGQISSEVPQNLSASRPQDRQFILSSKKLLLSDSGFYLCAFDPGHNSPLHFGNGTRLTVT.

V and J are TRBV9 and TRBJ2-7, with unresolved D. The V end was cut by 1 base, the J end by 5 bases, with 13 bases between. The CDR3 spans 14 residues. The germline gives CDR1 SGDLS, CDR2 YYNGEE. The DNA of the CDR3 is TGTGCCAGCAGCGTATCAGGAAGTAGCCACGAGCAGTACTTC. Protein product: CASSVSGSSHEQYF.

In this sample, this clone turned up once. J is TRBJ2-7 and V is TRBV7-9; perhaps TRBD2 as D (6 bases). Trimming removed 0 bases from V and 6 bases from J, with 12 bases in between. This CDR3 has 14 residues. The germline gives CDR1 SEHNR, CDR2 FQNEAQ (reference sequence). CDR3 bases: TGTGCCAGCAGCTTAGCTCTGCGGGGTACCGAGCAGTACTTC. Translating it yields CASSLALRGTEQYF.

The V gene is TRBV19, the J gene TRBJ2-1; D perhaps matches TRBD2 (6 bases). Trimming stripped 3 bases from V and 0 bases from J, with 9 bases between. CDR1 and CDR2 (germline): LNHDA, SQIVND (reference sequence). The CDR3 loop spans 15 amino acids. The CDR3 region has the DNA TGTGCCAGTAGTATGGTAGCGGACTCCTACAATGAGCAGTTCTTC. Protein sequence: CASSMVADSYNEQFF.

The count of this clone is one. This chain connects TRBV10-3 to TRBJ2-7, with 13 bases that match TRBD2. J was trimmed by 5 bases and V by 6 bases; bases with no gene match: 7. The CDR3 is 15 amino acids. Germline V lookup: CDR1 ENHRY, CDR2 SYGVKD. The CDR3 loop reads CAIRPGLAGVHEQYF. CDR3 nucleotide sequence: TGTGCCATCAGACCAGGACTAGCGGGAGTCCACGAGCAGTACTTC.